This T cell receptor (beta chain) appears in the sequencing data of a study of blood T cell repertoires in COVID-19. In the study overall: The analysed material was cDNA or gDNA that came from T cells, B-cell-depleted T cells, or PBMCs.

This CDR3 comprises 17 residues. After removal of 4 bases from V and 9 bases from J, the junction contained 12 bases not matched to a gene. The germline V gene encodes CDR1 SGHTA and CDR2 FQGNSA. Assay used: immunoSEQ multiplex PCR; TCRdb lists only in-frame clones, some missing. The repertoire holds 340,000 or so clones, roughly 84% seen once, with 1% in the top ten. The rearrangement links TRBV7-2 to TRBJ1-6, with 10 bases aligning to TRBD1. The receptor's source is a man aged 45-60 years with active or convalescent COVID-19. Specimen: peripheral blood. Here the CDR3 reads CASSSTGGDRGGSPLHF. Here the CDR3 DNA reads TGTGCCAGCAGCTCAACCGGGGGGGACAGGGGTGGTTCACCCCTCCACTTT. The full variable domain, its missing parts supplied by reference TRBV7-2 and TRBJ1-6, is GAGVSQSPSNKVTEKGKDVELRCDPISGHTALYWYRQSLGQGLEFLIYFQGNSAPDKSGLPSDRFSAERTGGSVSTLTIQRTQQEDSAVYLCASSSTGGDRGGSPLHFGNGTRLTVT.